This record looks at one TCR beta chain sequence and its context. CDR3 length equals 16 residues. Germline CDR1 is DFQATT and CDR2 is SNEGSKA (reference sequence). V lost 0 bases to trimming and J lost 0 bases; unmatched junction nucleotides: 4. Via MiXCR, TCRdb re-called the reads, giving one row per CDR3 protein. Of more than 350,000 distinct CDR3 sequences listed, 30% to 40% were seen once; the top ten hold 12% to 15%. The sample belongs to a study of T cell repertoires in cytomegalovirus infection. The sequencing input was PBMCs. This receptor was identified in a human donor in good health (CMV status not recorded). Some clones in this sample may be carry-over from other donors' samples. This chain uses TRBV20-1 with TRBJ2-2; 7 bases are a match to TRBD2. CDR3 protein: CSARDWGGANTGELFF. CDR3 bases: TGCAGTGCTAGAGATTGGGGGGGGGCGAACACCGGGGAGCTGTTTTTT.